This TCR beta chain was captured in a study of T cells in Graves' hyperthyroidism and ophthalmopathy. From RNA transcripts, TCR beta CDR3 regions were amplified. First-round RT-PCR targeting the TCR CDR3 was performed with the HTBI primer set. Using its own MiXCR run on the multiplex PCR reads, TCRdb lists one record per CDR3 protein. Here the sample spans approximately 530,000 distinct CDR3 sequences, 16% being singletons. Germline V gene lookup returns CDR1 SGHRS and CDR2 YFSETQ. V lost 1 base to trimming and J lost 1 base, with 15 bases between them. This CDR3 contains 16 residues. The sequenced sample consisted of blood. This receptor was taken from a woman under 30 with Graves' hyperthyroidism. The chain uses TRBV5-1 and TRBJ2-7; D may be TRBD2 (5 bases). CDR3: CASSLTSAEASYEQYF. The CDR3 coding sequence is TGCGCCAGCAGCTTGACTTCAGCGGAGGCTTCCTACGAGCAGTACTTC.